This TCR beta chain originates from a study of cytomegalovirus exposure and HLA in healthy donors. Study background: T cells numbering about 200 million yielded 90 million to 140 million unique TCR beta sequences in an earlier analysis.

The CDR3 covers 14 residues. V was clipped by 6 bases and J by 4 bases; unmatched bases: 7. Germline CDR1 is MDHEN and CDR2 is SYDVKM. The PCR had 60 Vbeta and 13 Jbeta primers. This table comes from immunoSEQ multiplex PCR, and its TCRdb copy is limited to in-frame clones, with some not included. The sample holds 150,000 to 200,000 clones, approximately 78% seen once. Sequenced input: PBMCs. The chain carries TRBV28 and TRBJ2-3; 7 nucleotides line up with TRBD2. The TCR sequence derives from a girl aged 2 to 9 in good health and CMV-seropositive. CDR3 nucleotide sequence: TGTGCCAGCAGACTAAGCGGGACCGCAGATACGCAGTATTTT. This codes for CASRLSGTADTQYF.